These 21 T cell receptor beta chains originate from one sample sequenced in a study of T cells in women clearing cervical HPV infection. The protocol was immunoSEQ multiplex PCR, while the TCRdb copy is restricted to in-frame clones and leaves out a portion. The table for this sample gives 20,000 to 25,000 clones. Sequencing used blood buffy coat. Receptor source: a woman between 18 and 75 years old with a cervical HPV16 infection that either progressed to CIN3+ or cleared (not recorded which).

On this clone itself: Read sequence stops 3 residues before the CDR3 end, and the germline J gene provides the missing end. The genes are TRBV19 and TRBJ1-1; D gene ambiguous. The CDR3 loop spans 12 amino acids. CDR1 and CDR2 (germline): LNHDA, SQIVND (reference sequence). Trimming took 5 bases from V and 1 from J, leaving 5 bases between them. The CDR3 protein is CASSPKNTEAFF. The CDR3 bases that were read are TGTGCCAGTAGTCCTAAGAACACTGAA. Variable domain in full (rest from reference TRBV19 and TRBJ1-1): DGGITQSPKYLFRKEGQNVTLSCEQNLNHDAMYWYRQDPGQGLRLIYYSQIVNDFQKGDIAEGYSVSREKKESFPLTVTSAQKNPTAFYLCASSPKNTEAFFGQGTRLTVV.

Regarding this clone: The read ends 3 residues early relative to the CDR3; the germline J gene fills the gap. The chain has TRBV20-1 and TRBJ2-7; TRBD2 matches 13 bases. Germline loops: CDR1 DFQATT, CDR2 SNEGSKA (reference sequence). The CDR3 contains 17 residues. The J segment lost 3 bases and the V segment lost 1 base, leaving 9 bases of the junction unmatched. CDR3 loop: CSARARTSGRDVYEQYF. The DNA read from the CDR3 is TGCAGTGCTAGAGCCCGGACTAGCGGGAGAGATGTCTACGAG.

On this clone: The read terminates 3 residues before the CDR3 end, so the remaining end is supplied by the germline J gene. Other DNA sequences in this specimen translate into the identical CDR3. The chain links TRBV7-9 to TRBJ1-1; D unclear. V was pared by 5 bases and J by 0 bases, with 7 bases between. Looked up from germline, CDR1 is SEHNR and CDR2 is FQNEAQ (reference sequence). The CDR3 totals 13 residues. CDR3 protein: CASSLDMNTEAFF. The sequenced CDR3 bases are TGTGCCAGCAGCCTAGACATGAACACTGAA.

Remarks on this clone: The read terminates 3 residues before the CDR3 end, so the remaining end is supplied by the germline J gene. The chain combines TRBV19 with TRBJ1-5, with 9 bases aligning to TRBD1. With 9 bases clipped from V and 4 bases from J, the junction kept 4 bases outside the gene matches. Looked up from germline, CDR1 is LNHDA and CDR2 is SQIVND (reference sequence). CDR3 length equals 13 residues. The sequenced part of the CDR3 DNA is TGTGCCAGCTGGGACAGGGCAAATCAGCCC. Translation: CASWDRANQP. The full CDR3 reads CASWDRANQPQHF.

As for this clone: The CDR3 end is not reached by the read, which stops 3 residues before it; the germline J gene fills it in. The gene calls are TRBV7-2 and TRBJ1-2; a weak D match, TRBD1 (6 bases). CDR3 length equals 12 residues. Looked up from germline, CDR1 is SGHTA and CDR2 is FQGNSA. V was shortened by 4 bases and J by 7 bases, with 10 bases between the two germline ends. The CDR3 sequence: CASSSVGGGYTF. The sequenced part of the CDR3 DNA is TGTGCCAGCAGCTCCGTAGGGGGTGGC.

Notes on this clone: The read terminates 3 residues before the CDR3 end, so the remaining end is supplied by the germline J gene. V and J are TRBV4-1 and TRBJ1-1, with no clear D. This CDR3 comprises 15 residues. Trimming removed 0 bases at V and 4 bases at J, with 12 bases between. The germline gives CDR1 MGHRA, CDR2 YSYEKL. CDR3 sequence: CASSQDPGGVTEAFF. CDR3 DNA, as far as it was read: TGCGCCAGCAGCCAAGATCCGGGTGGAGTCACTGAA.

Comment on this clone: With the read ending 3 residues before the CDR3 end, the germline J gene is used to fill in that end. The chain joins TRBV11-3 to TRBJ2-7, with no clear D. The CDR3 has 11 amino acids. Germline assignment: CDR1 SGHNT and CDR2 YENEEA. Between the trimmed V and J ends, which lost 4 bases and 1 base, there was a span of 2 bases. CDR3 region: CASSSSYEQYF. CDR3 bases read: TGTGCCAGCAGCTCTTCCTACGAG.

With regard to this clone: The read ends 3 residues shy of where the CDR3 ends; the end is completed using the germline J gene. This specimen includes other DNA sequences encoding the same CDR3. The J gene is TRBJ2-5, the V gene TRBV19; possibly TRBD2 for D (6 bases). CDR1 and CDR2 (germline): LNHDA, SQIVND (reference sequence). V was pared by 7 bases and J by 5 bases, with 17 bases between. This CDR3 is built from 14 residues. CDR3 region: CASTPGASEETQYF. The DNA read from the CDR3 is TGTGCCAGTACTCCCGGGGCTAGCGAGGAGACC.

Points on this clone: The read gets to within 3 residues of the CDR3 end, and the germline J gene fills in the rest. Other DNA sequences of this sample code for an identical CDR3. The chain links TRBV19 to TRBJ2-6, with unresolved D. The germline V gene has CDR1 LNHDA and CDR2 SQIVND (reference sequence). V was trimmed by 6 bases and J by 4 bases, leaving 10 bases between them. The CDR3 is 14 amino acids. Incomplete CDR3 DNA: TGTGCCAGTAGCCACCAGATGGGGGCCAACGTC. Amino acids: CASSHQMGANV. In full, the CDR3 is CASSHQMGANVLTF.

In regard to this clone: The read comes to an end 3 residues before the CDR3 does, leaving the germline J gene to fill in the end. The chain uses TRBV19 and TRBJ1-1; 10 bases align to TRBD1. Germline V gene data show CDR1 as LNHDA and CDR2 as SQIVND (reference sequence). This CDR3 is built from 17 residues. V was clipped by 6 bases and J by 5 bases; unmatched bases: 15. CDR3 sequence reads: CASRTRPGQGKGTEAFF. The part of the CDR3 DNA that was read is TGTGCCAGTAGGACCAGACCGGGACAGGGGAAAGGTACTGAA.

With regard to this clone: Read sequence stops 3 residues before the CDR3 end, and the germline J gene provides the missing end. V gene TRBV19 combines with J gene TRBJ2-7; TRBD2 matches 7 bases. Losses at the gene ends were 1 base for V and 2 bases for J; bases not matched to a gene: 2. The germline gives CDR1 LNHDA, CDR2 SQIVND (reference sequence). The CDR3 runs to 14 residues. The CDR3 region is CASSIGGSPYEQYF. The CDR3 bases that were read are TGTGCCAGTAGTATAGGCGGGAGCCCCTACGAG.

For this clone: One end of the junction is discordant with germline, which a read error may explain. Read coverage stops 3 residues before the CDR3 terminus; the germline J gene supplies the remainder. The V and J genes are TRBV5-1 and TRBJ1-1; D might be TRBD1 (5 bases). The CDR3 spans 17 residues. Germline values: CDR1 SGHRS, CDR2 YFSETQ. The CDR3 bases that were read are TGCGCCAACAGCCCCACTGCCAGGTCAGGGATTGGCACTGAA. This translates into CANSPTARSGIGTE. The entire CDR3 is CANSPTARSGIGTEAFF.

Notes on this clone: The missing CDR3 end, 3 residues past where the read stops, is filled in from the germline J gene. This rearrangement joins TRBV7-2 to TRBJ1-1; no definite D call. Deletions cut 5 bases from V and 4 bases from J, with 8 bases between. This CDR3 contains 12 residues. The germline gives CDR1 SGHTA, CDR2 FQGNSA. Partial CDR3 DNA: TGTGCCAGCAGCCTGATTAGCACTGAA. Protein sequence: CASSLISTE. The full-length CDR3 reads as CASSLISTEAFF.

Notes on this clone: The read stops 3 residues short of the end of the CDR3; the missing end is completed from the germline J gene. The V call is TRBV5-1, the J call TRBJ1-1, with D perhaps matching TRBD1 (6 bases). Germline loops: CDR1 SGHRS, CDR2 YFSETQ. V gave up 3 bases and J gave up 5 bases, with 17 bases separating them. The CDR3 has 15 residues. The chain's CDR3 is CASSSQGSGGTEAFF. Incomplete CDR3 DNA: TGCGCCAGCAGCTCCCAGGGGTCGGGGGGAACTGAA.

In the case of this clone: The CDR3 is cut off 3 residues early in the read; its end comes from the germline J gene. The chain joins TRBV20-1 to TRBJ2-2; no reliable D call. V lost 2 bases to trimming and J lost 1 base, with 8 bases between them. The germline CDR1 and CDR2 sequences are DFQATT and SNEGSKA (reference sequence). This CDR3 comprises 14 residues. Here the CDR3 reads CSARRVGNTGELFF. The CDR3 DNA, read in part, is TGCAGTGCTAGACGGGTGGGGAACACCGGGGAG.

Concerning this clone itself: The CDR3 end lies 3 residues beyond the end of the read and is filled in from the germline J gene. This rearrangement joins TRBV19 to TRBJ1-5; TRBD1 agrees at 7 bases. CDR1 and CDR2 from the germline V gene are LNHDA and SQIVND (reference sequence). The trim removed 3 bases at V and 0 bases at J, leaving 5 bases unmatched. CDR3 length: 16 amino acids. This CDR3 reads CASSIRDSYSNQPQHF. CDR3 DNA (partial): TGTGCCAGTAGTATCCGGGACAGCTATAGCAATCAGCCC.

With regard to this clone: Coverage ceases 3 residues before the CDR3 finishes, and the germline J gene fills in the end. The rearrangement uses TRBV20-1 and TRBJ1-6; TRBD1 might be the D (5 bases). V was trimmed by 3 bases and J by 6 bases, leaving 12 bases between them. CDR1 DFQATT and CDR2 SNEGSKA come from the germline V gene (reference sequence). The length of the CDR3 is 14 residues. This CDR3 reads CSARQGAVNSPLHF. The sequenced part of the CDR3 DNA is TGCAGTGCTAGGCAAGGGGCGGTTAATTCACCC.

Comments on this clone: The CDR3 is cut off 3 residues early in the read; its end comes from the germline J gene. The chain combines TRBV5-1 with TRBJ2-7; TRBD2 matches 11 bases. The CDR3 is made up of 15 amino acids. Trimming at V came to 4 bases and at J to 3 bases, leaving 6 bases not matched to a gene. Germline assignment: CDR1 SGHRS and CDR2 YFSETQ. The CDR3 region is CASSELAGGFYEQYF. The CDR3 bases that were read are TGCGCCAGCAGCGAATTAGCGGGAGGGTTCTACGAG.

About this clone: Read sequence stops 3 residues before the CDR3 end, and the germline J gene provides the missing end. This sequence joins TRBV19 and TRBJ2-1, with 10 positions matching TRBD2. CDR3 size: 14 residues. Germline loops: CDR1 LNHDA, CDR2 SQIVND (reference sequence). V trimming: 4 bases; J trimming: 3 bases; junction bases outside the gene matches: 0. The CDR3: CASSRTSGYNEQFF. The CDR3 bases that were read are TGTGCCAGTAGTAGGACTAGCGGCTACAATGAG.

Worth noting for this clone: The read ends 3 residues early relative to the CDR3; the germline J gene fills the gap. This rearrangement joins TRBV6-2 or TRBV6-3 to TRBJ2-7, with 9 bases fitting TRBD1. In germline, CDR1 is MNHEY, CDR2 SVGEGT. The CDR3 is 17 amino acids. J was trimmed by 4 bases and V by 5 bases; bases with no gene match: 15. The CDR3 loop is CASSRLPPGQGLYEQYF. The CDR3 bases that were read are TGTGCCAGCAGTCGACTGCCCCCGGGACAGGGACTTTACGAG.

The CDR3: CASSEAQRRRGRWSYEQYF. CDR3 DNA, as far as it was read: TGTGCCAGCAGTGAAGCGCAGAGGAGGCGGGGGAGATGGAGCTACGAG. V is TRBV6-1 and J is TRBJ2-7, with 7 bases matching TRBD2. The read ends 3 residues early relative to the CDR3; the germline J gene fills the gap. CDR3 length: 19 amino acids. Germline V lookup: CDR1 MNHNS, CDR2 SASEGT. V lost 0 bases, J lost 3 bases, and 17 bases stayed unmatched.